A selection of T cell receptor beta chains follows, all from one sample in a study of OX40 agonist ivuxolimab in advanced cancers. Sequenced by immunoSEQ multiplex PCR; TCRdb stores in-frame clones only, minus some. The table records some 68,000 clones, approximately 80% of them present only once. The sequenced sample was CD4+ or CD8+ T cells sorted from blood, obtained in a trial of the OX40 agonist ivuxolimab. All receptors derive from an adult with an advanced solid tumor such as melanoma, head and neck, liver or kidney cancer. CDR3s include the opening cysteine and the closing phenylalanine or tryptophan. A D gene is named only where the DNA matches it firmly. Size values are once, few and many counts, or a class for expanded clones, and some rows have none.

-	-	TRBJ2-5	TRBV5-1	TGCGCCAGCAGCTTGGATCAGGGGCTGGGAGAGACCCAGTACTTC	CASSLDQGLGETQYF
-	TRBD1	TRBJ2-7	TRBV28	TGTGCCAGTATGGGACAGGGGTTCTACGAGCAGTACTTC	CASMGQGFYEQYF
-	-	TRBJ1-6	TRBV2	TGTGCCAGCAGTAATTCACCCCTCCACTTT	CASSNSPLHF
once	-	TRBJ2-2	TRBV27	TGTGCCAGCAGTTCCCACAACACCGGGGAGCTGTTTTTT	CASSSHNTGELFF
-	TRBD1	TRBJ1-2	TRBV2	TGTGCCAGCATATGGGACAGGGGGCGCTTAAACTATGGCTACACCTTC	CASIWDRGRLNYGYTF
-	TRBD1	TRBJ1-4	TRBV7-2	TGTGCCAGCAGCCGCGACAGGGCTTATGAAAAACTGTTTTTT	CASSRDRAYEKLFF
once	TRBD1	TRBJ2-7	TRBV5-4	TGTGCCAGCAGCTTAGATCCCGGGACAGGGCTCTACGAGCAGTACTTC	CASSLDPGTGLYEQYF
-	TRBD1	TRBJ1-6	TRBV11-2	TGTGCCAGCAGCTCGCCCTACAGGGGAAGAGGCTCACCCCTCCACTTT	CASSSPYRGRGSPLHF
-	-	TRBJ2-2	TRBV6-1	TGTGCCAGGAACACCGGGGAGCTGTTTTTT	CARNTGELFF
-	-	TRBJ2-4	TRBV2	TGTGCCAGCAGTGAAGAGGGGACAGCCAAAAACATTCAGTACTTC	CASSEEGTAKNIQYF
-	-	TRBJ2-4	TRBV7-2	TGTGCCAGCAGCTTAATTGGGCAGTCAATAGCCAAAAACATTCAGTACTTC	CASSLIGQSIAKNIQYF
-	TRBD1	TRBJ1-4	TRBV5-1	TGCGCCAGCAGCTTCGGAGACAGGGCAACTAATGAAAAACTGTTTTTT	CASSFGDRATNEKLFF